This T cell receptor (beta chain) was recovered during a study of immune heterogeneity within non-small cell lung tumors. Amplifying TCR beta CDR3 involved multiplex PCR carried out with 32 V and 13 J primers. A single record per CDR3 protein comes from TCRdb applying MiXCR to the multiplex PCR reads. The data hold 20,000 to 25,000 distinct CDR3 sequences, with 25% to 35% observed a single time. Germline V CDR1 and CDR2: KGHSH, LQKENI. The CDR3 has 14 amino acids. Bulk tumor genomic DNA (approximately 610 ng per sample) served as template. Several widely spaced biopsies per primary tumor were taken during surgery. Samples came from untreated patients having curative surgery for newly diagnosed non-small cell lung cancer. On this clonotype itself: A single base separates this from a much larger clone, so it may be a read error.

The rearrangement joins TRBV18 to TRBJ2-7; D gene unclear. The TCR comes from a middle-aged man with non-small cell lung cancer. Source material: lung tumor tissue. The CDR3 DNA reads as TGTGCCAGCTCACCCGAACCAGGCTCCTACGATCAGTACTTC. Protein product: CASSPEPGSYDQYF.